This T cell receptor (beta chain) was recovered during a study of glioma-infiltrating T cells after dendritic cell vaccination. Study details: Autologous tumor lysate-pulsed dendritic cell vaccination was given between about 2003 and 2013. Study-wide results and limits: Survival was not directly related to TCR clonality in these patients.

The PCR used 60 V beta and 13 J beta primers. Sequencing used immunoSEQ multiplex PCR; TCRdb keeps in-frame clones, though not all of them. The table lists tens of thousands of clones, 65% to 90% of them singletons, with approximately 7.9% in the top ten. This clone has only a few counts. Its specificity is unknown. All glioblastoma patients lacked an isocitrate dehydrogenase mutation. The source of this sequence is a human donor with glioblastoma. The sequenced sample was blood, obtained before dendritic cell vaccination.

CDR3 in DNA: TGTGCCAGCGGACTGACCTCTGGGGCCAACGTCCTGACTTTC. Protein product: CASGLTSGANVLTF. The V call is TRBV28, the J call TRBJ2-6; possibly TRBD2 for D (5 bases). V was shortened by 8 bases and J by 0 bases, with 8 bases between the two germline ends. The germline V gene encodes CDR1 MDHEN and CDR2 SYDVKM. The CDR3 loop spans 14 amino acids.